A selection of T cell receptor beta chains follows, all from one sample in a study of cytomegalovirus exposure and HLA in healthy donors. The table came from immunoSEQ multiplex PCR; TCRdb's copy has only in-frame clones and leaves some out. The sample carries about 190,000 clones, 70% to 75% recorded once. Sequencing was done on a sample of PBMCs. These receptors were taken from a young man in good health and CMV-seropositive. Both conserved end residues are part of each CDR3. D genes are given only for firm matches. Clone size is stated in some rows and not others, as once, few, many or a class when expanded.

TRBD2,NA,TRBV11-3,TRBJ2-2,15,TGTGCCAGCAGCCCCCCGACGGGAGGAACCGGGGAGCTGTTTTTT,CASSPPTGGTGELFF
TRBD1,NA,TRBV28,TRBJ2-2,16,TGTGCCAGCAGTTTTGGGACAGGCCCGAACACCGGGGAGCTGTTTTTT,CASSFGTGPNTGELFF
NA,few,TRBV4-3,TRBJ1-4,18,TGCGCCAGCAGCCAAGTAGGGCCCCTCGGACAGACTAATGAAAAACTGTTTTTT,CASSQVGPLGQTNEKLFF
NA,NA,TRBV30,TRBJ1-1,12,TGTGCCTGGACTACAGGGTATAGTGAAGCTTTCTTT,CAWTTGYSEAFF
TRBD1,NA,TRBV6-4,TRBJ1-5,17,TGTGCCAGCAGGGGGGGAAACAGGGGTGGAGACAATCAGCCCCAGCATTTT,CASRGGNRGGDNQPQHF
TRBD1,NA,TRBV7-6,TRBJ2-2,15,TGTGCCAGCAGCTTAGCCACAGGGGACACCGGGGAGCTGTTTTTT,CASSLATGDTGELFF
TRBD2,NA,TRBV2,TRBJ2-5,17,TGTGCCAGCAATGCAAGACGGACTAGCGGCCCCTGGGGGACCCAGTACTTC,CASNARRTSGPWGTQYF
NA,NA,TRBV10-3,TRBJ2-6,15,TGTGCCATCAGCTCGACAGCCTCTGGGGCCAACGTCCTGACTTTC,CAISSTASGANVLTF
NA,once,TRBV6-6,TRBJ1-3,13,TGTGCCAGTACTCAGGGTACTGGAAACACCATATATTTT,CASTQGTGNTIYF
TRBD1,NA,TRBV9,TRBJ1-1,15,TGTGCCAGCAGCTTGACGGGACAGTTGAACACTGAAGCTTTCTTT,CASSLTGQLNTEAFF
TRBD2,few,TRBV4-3,TRBJ2-3,19,TGCGCCAGCAGCCAAGACTGGACTAGCGGGAGGGTAATCACAGATACGCAGTATTTT,CASSQDWTSGRVITDTQYF
TRBD2,NA,TRBV6-1,TRBJ2-1,12,TGTGCCAGCTGGGGCGGGAGGAGTGAGCAGTTCTTC,CASWGGRSEQFF
NA,NA,TRBV19,TRBJ2-3,16,TGTGCCAGTAGTATGATTCTGGCAGGGGAGGGCGATACGCAGTATTTT,CASSMILAGEGDTQYF
NA,NA,TRBV12-5,TRBJ2-1,18,TGTGCTAGTGGTTTGGTACTAGACGGGGTAAGCTCCTACAATGAGCAGTTCTTC,CASGLVLDGVSSYNEQFF
TRBD2,NA,TRBV5-1,TRBJ2-7,20,TGCGCCAGCAGCCTCTCGTTATCCGGGACTAGCGGGGGGCCCTCCTACGAGCAGTACTTC,CASSLSLSGTSGGPSYEQYF
NA,NA,TRBV29-1,TRBJ2-7,11,TGCGGAGGGCACTTAGGGAACGAGCAGTACTTC,CGGHLGNEQYF
TRBD1,few,TRBV14,TRBJ2-4,16,TGTGCCAGCAGCCGCGGGACAGGAATATTCAAAAACATTCAGTACTTC,CASSRGTGIFKNIQYF
TRBD1,once,TRBV11-3,TRBJ2-5,14,TGTGCCAGCAGCCATCCGGGACAGAAAGAGACCCAGTACTTC,CASSHPGQKETQYF
NA,NA,TRBV19,TRBJ2-1,14,TGTGCCAGTAGTGGGGCCTACTTTTACAATGAGCAGTTCTTC,CASSGAYFYNEQFF
TRBD1,NA,TRBV27,TRBJ1-2,13,TGTGCCAGCTCGGAGACAGGGGTCTATGGCTACACCTTC,CASSETGVYGYTF
NA,NA,TRBV5-4,TRBJ2-1,11,TGTGCCAGCAGCTTTAACAATGAGCAGTTCTTC,CASSFNNEQFF
NA,NA,TRBV4-3,TRBJ2-5,13,TGCGCCAGCAGCCAAGATGGGAGGGAGACCCAGTACTTC,CASSQDGRETQYF
NA,NA,TRBV7-3,TRBJ1-2,11,TGTGCCAGCAGCAACCAGGGTGGCTACACCTTC,CASSNQGGYTF
NA,NA,TRBV6-5,TRBJ1-4,16,TGTGCCAGCAGTTACTCGAAGGCGCAGGGCTATGAAAAACTGTTTTTT,CASSYSKAQGYEKLFF
NA,NA,TRBV28,TRBJ1-1,13,TGTGCCAGCAGTTTGCGAGTTGACACTGAAGCTTTCTTT,CASSLRVDTEAFF
NA,once,TRBV30,TRBJ2-5,12,TGTGCCTGGAGTGTACCTCGGCAGGATGGGTACTTC,CAWSVPRQDGYF
NA,NA,TRBV7-2,TRBJ2-6,17,TGTGCCAGCAGCTTAGGACAGCTAGACTCTGGGGCCAACGTCCTGACTTTC,CASSLGQLDSGANVLTF
NA,NA,TRBV11-3,TRBJ2-3,16,TGTGCCAGCAGCTTAGGGGCATGGGACAACACAGATACGCAGTATTTT,CASSLGAWDNTDTQYF
NA,few,TRBV28,TRBJ2-5,13,TGTGCCAGCAGCTTCGACATTTCAGAGACCCAGTACTTC,CASSFDISETQYF
TRBD2,few,TRBV27,TRBJ2-1,15,TGTGCCAGCAGTTTATGGGGCGGGAGGGCCATTGAGCAGTTCTTC,CASSLWGGRAIEQFF
TRBD2,once,TRBV18,TRBJ2-7,15,TGTGCCAGCTCACCGACTAGCGGGTTCCCCTACGAGCAGTACTTC,CASSPTSGFPYEQYF
TRBD1,NA,TRBV4-3,TRBJ2-7,15,TGCGCCAGCAGCCGGGACAGGGGAGTAGTAGTCGAGCAGTACTTC,CASSRDRGVVVEQYF
TRBD2,few,TRBV11-2,TRBJ2-1,16,TGTGCCAGCAGCTTAGTGGGACTAGCGGGGGAGGATGAGCAGTTCTTC,CASSLVGLAGEDEQFF
NA,NA,TRBV11-2,TRBJ2-7,16,TGTGCCAGCAGCATCAATAGCGGCTATCCGAGGAACGAGCAGTACTTC,CASSINSGYPRNEQYF
TRBD1,NA,TRBV7-8,TRBJ1-2,14,TGTGCCAGCAGCTTAGCGGGACAGGGGGCTGGCTACACCTTC,CASSLAGQGAGYTF
TRBD2,NA,TRBV30,TRBJ2-7,14,TGTGCCTCCGGCCCCGCTAGCGGGATCGGGGAGCAGTACTTC,CASGPASGIGEQYF
NA,few,TRBV7-2,TRBJ2-7,11,TGTGCCAGCAGCTTAGTCGGCGGGCAGTACTTC,CASSLVGGQYF
NA,NA,TRBV7-2,TRBJ1-4,13,TGTGCCAGCAGCCCGACGGACATTCAAAAACTGTTTTTT,CASSPTDIQKLFF
NA,NA,TRBV2,TRBJ1-5,13,TGTGCCAGCAGTGGCGGCACGAATCAGCCCCAGCATTTT,CASSGGTNQPQHF
TRBD1,few,TRBV9,TRBJ1-4,14,TGTGCCAGCTCCCCAGGACAGGGTAATGAAAAACTGTTTTTT,CASSPGQGNEKLFF
NA,NA,TRBV6-5,TRBJ1-4,14,TGTGCCAGCAGTCTCCGCGGGGGTGGTGAAAAACTGTTTTTT,CASSLRGGGEKLFF
TRBD2,NA,TRBV18,TRBJ2-3,18,TGTGCCAGCTCACCGGCCCAGACTAGCGCTGGGGGGACAGATACGCAGTATTTT,CASSPAQTSAGGTDTQYF
NA,NA,TRBV25-1,TRBJ1-5,16,TGTGCCAGCAGTGACTCCCCTACGTCGGGGGATCAGCCCCAGCATTTT,CASSDSPTSGDQPQHF
TRBD1,NA,TRBV9,TRBJ2-3,16,TGTGCCAGCAGCCTGAACCGGGACAGGGGCACAGATACGCAGTATTTT,CASSLNRDRGTDTQYF
NA,NA,TRBV14,TRBJ1-1,15,TGTGCCAGCAGCCAAGAGACATATATGAACACTGAAGCTTTCTTT,CASSQETYMNTEAFF
TRBD1,NA,TRBV19,TRBJ1-5,16,TGTGCCAGTAGCCCCCTGACAGGGGTCAGCAATCAGCCCCAGCATTTT,CASSPLTGVSNQPQHF